This T cell receptor (beta chain) was recovered during a study of blood T cell repertoires in COVID-19. About the research overall: T cells, B-cell-depleted T cells, or PBMCs provided the cDNA or gDNA that served as material.

The V gene's germline CDR1 is LNHDA and CDR2 SQIVND (reference sequence). The CDR3 is 14 residues long. Between the trimmed V and J ends, which lost 2 bases and 4 bases, there was a span of 11 bases. Everyone who took part was roughly 18 to 100 years old, and they came from about two dozen US areas. Cohorts were assigned according to the clinical history that participants reported. Per the authors' pipeline: Nucleated cell counts were estimated from reference gene primer amplification. TCRdb keeps only in-frame clones here, not all; method: immunoSEQ multiplex PCR. V and J calls and clone size come straight from that table; D and trimming were deduced from the DNA. The table shows roughly 250,000 clones, with roughly 93% occurring only once.

The sample was PBMCs or T cells enriched from blood (not recorded which). The V call is TRBV19, the J call TRBJ1-1, with a possible D match to TRBD1 (6 bases). The source of this sequence is a woman aged 40-49 years with acute COVID-19. The CDR3 DNA reads TGTGCCAGTAGTATAAAAACAGGGCGCACTGAAGCTTTCTTT. Amino acid sequence: CASSIKTGRTEAFF.